The 5 T cell receptor beta chains below were found in one sample sequenced in a study of shared clonotypes between healthy human individuals. Clones were sequenced by immunoSEQ multiplex PCR, and TCRdb holds only the in-frame ones, with some missing. The table shows millions of clones, with 85% to 95% occurring only once. Sample: naive CD4+ T cells sorted from blood. Subset specified: CD45RA+ positively selected. The receptor source for this set is a man aged 18-30 years in good health.

The chain carries TRBV2 and TRBJ1-5; 7 positions match TRBD1. The germline V gene has CDR1 SNHLY and CDR2 FYNNEI. The CDR3 contains 16 residues. Trimming cost V 6 bases and J 9 bases; bases outside gene matches: 17. CDR3: CASRNPGQRLLGPQHF. The CDR3 coding sequence is TGTGCCAGCAGAAATCCGGGACAGCGACTTTTAGGGCCCCAGCATTTT.

The table lists this clone with a count of one. This chain links TRBV21-1 with TRBJ2-3. TRBV21-1 is a listed pseudogene. The CDR3 runs to 18 residues. CDR3 amino acids: CASSKVMRGPTVTDTQYF. As DNA, the CDR3 is TGTGCCAGCAGCAAGGTTATGCGAGGCCCTACAGTAACAGATACGCAGTATTTT.

This chain links TRBV2 with TRBJ1-5; D gene uncertain. Per germline, CDR1 SNHLY and CDR2 FYNNEI. V lost 3 bases, J lost 4 bases, and 10 bases lay in between. The CDR3 spans 14 residues. CDR3 in amino acids: CASSDWTGNQPQHF. DNA of the CDR3: TGTGCCAGCAGTGATTGGACGGGAAATCAGCCCCAGCATTTT. Full variable domain (rest looked up from reference TRBV2 and TRBJ1-5): EPEVTQTPSHQVTQMGQEVILRCVPISNHLYFYWYRQILGQKVEFLVSFYNNEISEKSEIFDDQFSVERPDGSNFTLKIRSTKLEDSAMYFCASSDWTGNQPQHFGDGTRLSIL.

The genes are TRBV4-1 and TRBJ2-2; D gene unclear. Germline V gene sequence: CDR1 MGHRA, CDR2 YSYEKL. There are 14 residues in the CDR3. The V end lost 4 bases, the J end lost 5 bases, and 11 bases lay between the germline ends. CDR3 in amino acids: CASSRTERTGELFF. Written as DNA, the CDR3 is TGCGCCAGCAGCCGGACGGAACGGACCGGGGAGCTGTTTTTT.

Regarding this clone: The sample carries other DNA sequences with the same CDR3. The chain employs TRBV30 and TRBJ1-1; TRBD1 agrees at 7 bases. CDR1 and CDR2 (germline): GTSNPN, SVGIG (reference sequence). This CDR3 region has 13 residues. V was clipped by 2 bases and J by 1 base; unmatched bases: 1. DNA for the CDR3: TGTGCCTGGAGTAGACAGGGGAACACTGAAGCTTTCTTT. Its translation: CAWSRQGNTEAFF. Drawing the rest from reference TRBV30 and TRBJ1-1, the complete variable domain is SQTIHQWPATLVQPVGSPLSLECTVEGTSNPNLYWYRQAAGRGLQLLFYSVGIGQISSEVPQNLSASRPQDRQFILSSKKLLLSDSGFYLCAWSRQGNTEAFFGQGTRLTVV.